These 5 T cell receptor beta chains share one sample of origin, sequenced in a study of identical twins. MiXCR, applied by TCRdb to the 5' RACE reads, yields one record per CDR3 protein. The sample has roughly 480,000 distinct CDR3 sequences; roughly a quarter are singletons. The same data also went into a second study, on T cells expressing NK-cell markers.

Specimen: CD4+ T cells sorted from blood. The source of these receptors is a woman younger than 30 in good health.

This clonotype has more than one count but fewer than ten. The V and J genes are TRBV10-2 and TRBJ2-1, with 9 bases identical to TRBD1. There are 13 residues in the CDR3. Germline V gene data show CDR1 as WSHSY and CDR2 as SAAADI. J gave up 4 bases and V 10 bases, and 5 bases lay outside the gene matches. Here the CDR3 DNA reads TGCGCCACCCGGGACAGGGTTTACAATGAGCAGTTCTTC. Residues: CATRDRVYNEQFF.

The chain is built from TRBV5-7 and TRBJ2-3; either TRBD1 or TRBD2 may supply D (5 bases each). TRBV5-7 has ORF status, its function being uncertain. This CDR3 region has 13 residues. V was clipped by 2 bases and J by 5 bases, with 9 bases between them. The CDR3 protein is CASSFGARDTQYF. The CDR3 coding sequence is TGTGCCAGCAGCTTCGGGGCCAGAGATACGCAGTATTTT.

The CDR3 DNA is TGTGCCAGCTCCTTAAGCCGCCTTCCAACCGGGGAGCTGTTTTTT. It is translated as CASSLSRLPTGELFF. This chain joins TRBV18 and TRBJ2-2; no definite D call. This CDR3 spans 15 amino acids. V lost 6 bases and J 5 bases, leaving 16 bases between the germline ends. CDR1 is KGHSH, CDR2 LQKENI, per germline.

This sequence joins TRBV3-1 and TRBJ2-3; 8 bases map to TRBD1. The CDR3 covers 14 residues. Germline V gene sequence: CDR1 LGHDT, CDR2 YNNKEL (reference sequence). V dropped 5 bases and J dropped 9; count of bases not matched to a gene: 10. Written as DNA, the CDR3 is TGTGCCAGCAGCGCGGGACAGGTCCCGGGGACGCAGTATTTT. This sequence encodes CASSAGQVPGTQYF.

The DNA of the CDR3 is TGTGCCAGCAGCTCCCCCCTAGGACAGCCCTACAATGAGCAGTTCTTC. It yields the protein CASSSPLGQPYNEQFF. J is TRBJ2-1 and V is TRBV9; a possible D gene is TRBD1 (6 bases). This CDR3 spans 16 amino acids. Germline V gives CDR1 SGDLS, CDR2 YYNGEE. Trimming took 4 bases from V and 2 from J, leaving 16 bases between them.